This T cell receptor (beta chain) was observed in a study of T cell repertoires in cytomegalovirus infection. Study-wide background: Public TCR beta signatures were indicative of both CMV infection and a matching HLA type. General study points: Summed frequency of shared TCR beta families picked out CMV carriers who also had the relevant HLA. HLA-C-restricted, CMV-specific TCR beta clonotypes were dominant ex vivo.

There are 17 residues in the CDR3. Germline assignment: CDR1 SGHVS and CDR2 FNYEAQ. The trim removed 0 bases at V and 2 bases at J, leaving 6 bases unmatched. Using its own MiXCR run on the reads, TCRdb lists one record per CDR3 protein. This sample yields approximately 500,000 distinct CDR3 sequences, of which approximately 15% are seen a single time; 20% to 30% belongs to the top ten. This clonotype was counted at least ten times. Its antigen is not identified. The chain carries TRBV7-6 and TRBJ1-4, with 7 bases lining up with TRBD1. Sequenced sample: CD8+ T cells from PBMCs. This sequence was found in a human donor in good health (CMV status not recorded). Some clones in this sample may be carry-over from other donors' samples. Here the CDR3 DNA reads TGTGCCAGCAGCTTAGCACAGACAGGGACTACTAATGAAAAACTGTTTTTT. Translation gives CASSLAQTGTTNEKLFF.